Following are 19 T cell receptor beta chains from one sample sequenced in a study of kidney transplant recipient with SARS-CoV-2 infection (dated by TCRdb to the early 2020s). The instrument was an Illumina MiSeq. Starting from the raw public reads, TCRdb applied fastp trimming at Q25, assembled clones with MiXCR and retained in-frame beta chains. Rows are combined by CDR3 protein, so each entry shows the most common genes and DNA. The sample includes fewer than 250,000 distinct CDR3 sequences, with 29% observed a single time. More than 6.5% of the sample is held by the ten biggest clonotypes. This specimen's time point label, per the study, means: pre-pandemic baseline sample and day 111 after first positive SARS-CoV-2 test. The sequencing used a blood sample, collected at baseline and on roughly day 110 from a kidney transplant recipient. All receptors derive from a young adult male patient who had COVID-19 and was a kidney transplant recipient. Once a transplant has taken place, some T cells may be donor derived.

This clonotype was observed once. The chain uses TRBV24-1 and TRBJ1-5; 10 positions match TRBD1. The J segment lost 3 bases and the V segment lost 12 bases, leaving 13 bases of the junction unmatched. The CDR3 runs 16 residues. Germline CDR1 and CDR2: KGHDR and SFDVKD. The DNA for the CDR3 is TGTGCCGCTTATCCGGGGACAGGGGACGACAATCAGCCCCAGCATTTT. This sequence encodes CAAYPGTGDDNQPQHF.

With respect to this clonotype: A much larger clonotype is one base distant, so this may be a read error. This chain joins TRBV7-8 and TRBJ1-2; D not resolved. Germline CDR1 and CDR2: SGHVS and FQNEAQ. The CDR3 is 17 amino acids. With 7 bases removed from V and 4 bases from J, the gap between germline ends came to 25 bases. CDR3 sequence: CASNKNKFTRKTYGYTF. CDR3 bases: TGTGCCAGCAACAAGAATAAGTTTACCCGAAAGACCTATGGCTACACCTTC.

Only a few counts were recorded for this clonotype. CDR3 bases: TGTGCCAGCAGCTGGGGGGGGTCCGCGAACACCGGGGAGCTGTTTTTT. It specifies CASSWGGSANTGELFF. V usage is TRBV11-2 and J usage is TRBJ2-2, with 7 bases matching TRBD2. The length of the CDR3 is 16 residues. V was clipped by 4 bases and J by 0 bases; unmatched bases: 5. CDR1 is SGHAT, CDR2 FQNNGV, per germline.

As to this clonotype: This may be a read error, as it is one base from a much larger clone. The rearrangement joins TRBV12-3 or TRBV12-4 to TRBJ2-7; unclear D gene. The CDR3 totals 14 residues. V lost 3 bases and J 6 bases, leaving 15 bases between the germline ends. CDR3 sequence (DNA): TGTGCCAGCAGTTTCCTCCCCCGGCAGCTCGAGCAGTACGTC. As protein: CASSFLPRQLEQYV.

On this clonotype itself: This may come from a read error, since a much larger clone is one base off. The gene calls are TRBV7-2 and TRBJ2-7, with 9 bases that match TRBD2. CDR1 SGHTA and CDR2 FQGNSA come from the germline V gene. The CDR3 covers 13 residues. The CDR3 region is CASSQEREAEQCF. The DNA for the CDR3 is TGTGCCAGCAGCCAAGAGCGGGAGGCCGAGCAGTGCTTC.

This clonotype was detected ten times or more. V usage is TRBV30 and J usage is TRBJ2-7; TRBD1 matches 8 bases. Germline V gene data show CDR1 as GTSNPN and CDR2 as SVGIG (reference sequence). J was trimmed by 7 bases and V by 0 bases; bases with no gene match: 5. This CDR3 spans 13 amino acids. The CDR3 region has the DNA TGTGCCTGGAGTGTAGGCCGGACAGGGGAGCAGTACTTC. The encoded protein is CAWSVGRTGEQYF. Filled out from reference TRBV30 and TRBJ2-7, the complete variable domain reads SQTIHQWPATLVQPVGSPLSLECTVEGTSNPNLYWYRQAAGRGLQLLFYSVGIGQISSEVPQNLSASRPQDRQFILSSKKLLLSDSGFYLCAWSVGRTGEQYFGPGTRLTVT.

This clonotype was observed many times. In nucleotides, the CDR3 is TGTGCCAGCCAACAACTCGTACCAGGAAAGACCTATGGCTACACCTTC. Translation gives CASQQLVPGKTYGYTF. This chain links TRBV5-4 with TRBJ1-2, with D uncertain. This CDR3 comprises 16 residues. Germline V gives CDR1 SGHNT, CDR2 YYREEE (reference sequence). V was trimmed by 7 bases and J by 4 bases, leaving 23 bases between them.

This clonotype has at least ten counts. The chain has TRBV19 and TRBJ1-2; D ambiguous. Deletions cut 3 bases from V and 4 bases from J, with 21 bases between. Germline lookup yields CDR1 LNHDA and CDR2 SQIVND (reference sequence). This CDR3 has 17 amino acids. Here the CDR3 reads CASSIRTTNRKTYGYTF. CDR3 coding DNA: TGTGCCAGTAGTATTCGGACGACAAATCGAAAGACCTATGGCTACACCTTC.

A note on this clonotype: A read error is possible here, since a much larger clone lies one base away. The chain recombines TRBV18 with TRBJ2-4, with TRBD1 matching 10 bases. This CDR3 is built from 16 residues. Germline CDR1 reads KGHSH; CDR2 reads LQKENI. DNA for the CDR3: TGTGCCAGCTCACGAGTCCCGGGACAGGGGAGGTATGGCTACGCCTTC. This gives the protein CASSRVPGQGRYGYAF. Filled out from reference TRBV18 and TRBJ2-4, the complete variable domain reads NAGVMQNPRHLVRRRGQEARLRCSPMKGHSHVYWYRQLPEEGLKFMVYLQKENIIDESGMPKERFSAEFPKEGPSILRIQQVVRGDSAAYFCASSRVPGQGRYGYAFGAGTRLSVL.

Ten or more counts support this clonotype. V and J are TRBV3-1 and TRBJ1-2; D ambiguous. There are 17 residues in the CDR3. Trimming pared 5 bases from V and 4 bases from J, leaving 23 bases between. The germline V gene has CDR1 LGHDT and CDR2 YNNKEL (reference sequence). This CDR3 is CASSYANTLRKTYGYTF. CDR3 DNA sequence: TGTGCCAGCAGCTACGCTAACACCCTTCGAAAGACCTATGGCTACACCTTC.

About this clonotype: One base away lies a much larger clone, so this may be a sequencing read error. The chain employs TRBV5-1 and TRBJ1-4; no clear D. This CDR3 spans 14 amino acids. Germline V lookup: CDR1 SGHRS, CDR2 YFSETQ. CDR3 protein: CAGRKDSTNEKLFF. The CDR3 DNA sequence: TGCGCCGGCAGGAAGGATTCAACTAATGAAAAACTGTTTTTT. Combining the CDR3 with reference TRBV5-1 and TRBJ1-4 gives the whole variable domain KAGVTQTPRYLIKTRGQQVTLSCSPISGHRSVSWYQQTPGQGLQFLFEYFSETQRNKGNFPGRFSGRQFSNSRSEMNVSTLELGDSALYLCAGRKDSTNEKLFFGSGTQLSVL.

This clonotype was observed many times. This sequence joins TRBV27 and TRBJ2-2, with D perhaps TRBD2 (5 bases). The V gene lost 2 bases and the J gene lost 5 bases, with 15 bases spanning the gap. CDR3 length: 16 residues. CDR1 MNHEY and CDR2 SMNVEV come from the germline V gene (reference sequence). CDR3 protein: CASSLIKGEGTGELFF. CDR3 DNA sequence: TGTGCCAGCAGTTTAATTAAGGGTGAGGGTACCGGGGAGCTGTTTTTT.

Points on this clonotype: A read error is possible here, since a much larger clone lies one base away. The missing conserved phenylalanine or tryptophan at the end of this CDR3 makes a read error likely. This chain links TRBV3-1 with TRBJ2-7; no clear D gene. The J call may be wrong; the DNA end is better matched by TRBJ2-5. The germline V gene has CDR1 LGHDT and CDR2 YNNKEL (reference sequence). This CDR3 has 17 amino acids. The CDR3 loop is CASSGHAPISFSETQYY. The CDR3 DNA reads as TGTGCCAGCAGCGGGCATGCTCCCATTTCTTTCTCTGAGACCCAGTACTAC.

Remarks on this clonotype: Here the CDR3 omits its conserved ending phenylalanine or tryptophan, so a read error is the likely source. This chain connects TRBV6-8 to TRBJ1-2; no clear D gene. V was trimmed by 5 bases and J by 4 bases, leaving 23 bases between them. Per germline, CDR1 MNHGY and CDR2 SAAAGT. The CDR3 covers 17 residues. CDR3 amino acids: CASSARRRSRKTYGYTI. The CDR3 DNA reads as TGTGCCAGCAGTGCACGAAGACGCTCTAGAAAGACCTATGGCTACACCATC.

Concerning this clonotype: A read error may be the cause here, since a much bigger clone is one base away. The CDR3 does not close with the conserved phenylalanine or tryptophan, likely indicating a read error. The chain carries TRBV16 and TRBJ1-2; D gene ambiguous. V was shortened by 5 bases and J by 4 bases, with 23 bases between the two germline ends. The CDR3 is 17 amino acids. Germline-derived CDR1 and CDR2 are KGHSY and FQNENV. The CDR3: CASSKDEVVRKTYGYTL. CDR3 nucleotides: TGTGCCAGCAGCAAAGACGAGGTCGTTAGAAAGACCTATGGCTACACCCTC.

This clonotype was found many times. V is TRBV24-1 and J is TRBJ2-3; 8 bases are a match to TRBD2. The germline V gene has CDR1 KGHDR and CDR2 SFDVKD. Germline trimming cut 1 base from V and 6 bases from J; bases unmatched to any gene: 8. This CDR3 spans 16 amino acids. The CDR3 coding sequence is TGTGCCACCAGTGATTTCCACCGGGAGGGAGGGGATACGCAGTATTTT. This sequence encodes CATSDFHREGGDTQYF.

The V gene is TRBV9, the J gene TRBJ2-2; possibly TRBD2 for D (6 bases). Between the trimmed V and J ends, which lost 4 bases and 4 bases, there was a span of 14 bases. The CDR3 runs 15 residues. Germline-derived CDR1 and CDR2 are SGDLS and YYNGEE. CDR3 region: CASSPPIGGTGELFF. For the CDR3, the DNA is TGTGCCAGCAGCCCGCCAATCGGGGGCACCGGGGAGCTGTTTTTT.

The chain is built from TRBV7-2 and TRBJ1-2, with D hard to call. The CDR3 is 17 amino acids. CDR1 SGHTA and CDR2 FQGNSA come from the germline V gene. Trimming stripped 5 bases from V and 4 bases from J, with 23 bases between. The CDR3 is CASSVEVDLGKTYGYTF. The DNA of the CDR3 is TGTGCCAGCAGCGTCGAGGTCGATCTCGGAAAGACCTATGGCTACACCTTC. The entire variable domain, with the rest obtained from reference TRBV7-2 and TRBJ1-2, is as follows: GAGVSQSPSNKVTEKGKDVELRCDPISGHTALYWYRQSLGQGLEFLIYFQGNSAPDKSGLPSDRFSAERTGGSVSTLTIQRTQQEDSAVYLCASSVEVDLGKTYGYTFGSGTRLTVV.

The chain joins TRBV16 to TRBJ2-5; possibly TRBD1 or TRBD2 for D (5 bases each). The CDR3 loop spans 17 amino acids. With 2 bases removed from V and 0 bases from J, the gap between germline ends came to 16 bases. Per the germline V gene, CDR1 is KGHSY and CDR2 is FQNENV. CDR3 bases: TGTGCCAGCAGCCAAGGTGGTGGCTGGGACCACCAAGAGACCCAGTACTTC. Its translation is CASSQGGGWDHQETQYF.